The 13 T cell receptor beta chains presented below share a single source sample, sequenced in a study of blood T cell repertoires in COVID-19. TCRdb keeps only in-frame clones here, not all; method: immunoSEQ multiplex PCR. The repertoire holds 270,000 or so clones, with 86% as singletons. Sequenced input: peripheral blood. These receptors all come from a woman in her 30s with active or convalescent COVID-19.

V is TRBV4-3 and J is TRBJ1-2; TRBD1 matches at 7 bases. Germline V gene lookup returns CDR1 LGHNA and CDR2 YSLEER. J was trimmed by 4 bases and V by 3 bases; bases with no gene match: 14. CDR3 length equals 17 residues. The chain's CDR3 is CASSQTTGAAQAYGYTF. The CDR3 region has the DNA TGCGCCAGCAGCCAGACAACAGGGGCCGCACAGGCCTATGGCTACACCTTC.

This clone was seen a few times. The rearrangement links TRBV7-2 to TRBJ1-1; TRBD1 is a possible D gene (5 bases). Germline CDR1 is SGHTA and CDR2 is FQGNSA. The V and J ends lost 3 bases and 8 bases respectively, with 7 bases between them. This CDR3 is built from 11 residues. The CDR3 nucleotides are TGTGCCAGCAGCTTCAGGACAGAAGCTTTCTTT. Translating it yields CASSFRTEAFF.

The rearrangement links TRBV7-2 to TRBJ2-3; 12 nucleotides line up with TRBD2. The ends lost 5 bases at V and 4 bases at J; junction bases unmatched: 10. There are 17 residues in the CDR3. Germline-derived CDR1 and CDR2 are SGHTA and FQGNSA. For the CDR3, the DNA is TGTGCCAGCAGCGTCCCGGGACTAGCGGGTGTACCAGATACGCAGTATTTT. Protein sequence: CASSVPGLAGVPDTQYF.

The chain links TRBV4-2 to TRBJ1-5, with 9 nucleotides matching TRBD1. The CDR3 totals 16 residues. The germline gives CDR1 LGHNA, CDR2 YNFKEQ. Trimming at V came to 2 bases and at J to 5 bases, leaving 7 bases not matched to a gene. The CDR3 bases are TGTGCCAGCAGCCAACATCTGAGGGACAGGGATCAGCCCCAGCATTTT. Its protein is CASSQHLRDRDQPQHF.

The CDR3 is CASSYEGETYNSPLHF. The CDR3 bases are TGTGCCAGCAGTTACGAGGGAGAGACCTATAATTCACCCCTCCACTTT. This sequence joins TRBV6-2 or TRBV6-3 and TRBJ1-6; the D is unclear. V gave up 2 bases and J gave up 2 bases, with 10 bases separating them. The CDR3 spans 16 residues. The germline V gene has CDR1 MNHEY and CDR2 SVGEGT.

This sequence joins TRBV2 and TRBJ2-1; 7 bases align to TRBD1. The junction had 10 bases not matched to a gene; V was cut back by 6 bases and J by 5 bases. The germline CDR1 and CDR2 sequences are SNHLY and FYNNEI. The CDR3 has 15 residues. The CDR3, as DNA: TGTGCCAGCAGAAGAGACAGGGAACCCAACAATGAGCAGTTCTTC. Translated: CASRRDREPNNEQFF.

The chain has TRBV7-3 and TRBJ2-1; 15 nucleotides agree with TRBD2. The CDR3 runs to 19 residues. V lost 5 bases and J lost 6; bases outside the gene matches: 14. The germline V gene encodes CDR1 SGHTA and CDR2 FQGTGA. CDR3 bases: TGTGCCAGCAGCCCCCTTGGACTAGCGGGGGGGCAAGCGGGCAATGAGCAGTTCTTC. The encoded protein is CASSPLGLAGGQAGNEQFF.

This clone was counted once. The chain combines TRBV3-1 (or the pseudogene TRBV3-2) with TRBJ2-7, with a possible D match to TRBD2 (5 bases). CDR3 length: 15 amino acids. V was clipped by 5 bases and J by 5 bases, with 19 bases between them. In germline, CDR1 is LGHDT, CDR2 YNNKEL (reference sequence). The CDR3 DNA sequence: TGTGCCAGCAGCGTCCGGACCCCGATGGGAGACGAGCAGTACTTC. The encoded protein is CASSVRTPMGDEQYF.

The rearrangement uses TRBV19 and TRBJ1-5; 10 bases line up with TRBD1. V was clipped by 8 bases and J by 6 bases; unmatched bases: 10. Germline CDR1 LNHDA, CDR2 SQIVND (reference sequence). The CDR3 spans 15 residues. CDR3 sequence (DNA): TGTGCCAGTGAAACGACAGGGGGCTCATTTCAGCCCCAGCATTTT. The encoded protein is CASETTGGSFQPQHF. The full variable domain, rest sourced from reference TRBV19 and TRBJ1-5, is DGGITQSPKYLFRKEGQNVTLSCEQNLNHDAMYWYRQDPGQGLRLIYYSQIVNDFQKGDIAEGYSVSREKKESFPLTVTSAQKNPTAFYLCASETTGGSFQPQHFGDGTRLSIL.

The V call is TRBV18, the J call TRBJ2-3; a weak D match, TRBD2 (7 bases). Germline values: CDR1 KGHSH, CDR2 LQKENI. The CDR3 length is 20 residues. V lost 2 bases to trimming and J lost 0 bases, with 24 bases between them. CDR3 protein: CASSPSVSAGASSSTDTQYF. CDR3 coding DNA: TGTGCCAGCTCACCATCTGTTTCGGCGGGGGCCTCTTCAAGCACAGATACGCAGTATTTT.

In this sample, this clone turned up once. The gene calls are TRBV6-4 and TRBJ1-1, with 7 bases aligning to TRBD1. Germline V gene data show CDR1 as MRHNA and CDR2 as SNTAGT. The CDR3 consists of 13 residues. The V segment lost 6 bases and the J segment 7 bases; nucleotides outside the gene matches: 8. CDR3 sequence reads: CASSSQGDSEAFF. CDR3 nucleotide sequence: TGTGCCAGCAGCTCCCAAGGGGACAGTGAAGCTTTCTTT.

The genes are TRBV7-2 and TRBJ1-1; D gene ambiguous. The CDR3 consists of 14 residues. V gave up 3 bases and J gave up 2 bases, with 10 bases separating them. The V gene's germline CDR1 is SGHTA and CDR2 FQGNSA. This CDR3 reads CASSFSTINTEAFF. The CDR3 DNA reads as TGTGCCAGCAGCTTCTCTACCATAAACACTGAAGCTTTCTTT.

The chain's CDR3 is CASTPGQGANEQFF. CDR3 sequence (DNA): TGTGCCAGCACCCCGGGACAGGGGGCAAATGAGCAGTTCTTC. This chain links TRBV6-6 with TRBJ2-1; 12 bases line up with TRBD1. There are 14 residues in the CDR3. Germline-derived CDR1 and CDR2 are MNHNY and SVGAGI (reference sequence). V was pared by 7 bases and J by 7 bases, with 5 bases of the junction left unmatched.